This T cell receptor (beta chain) was found in a study of T cell responses to AZD1222 COVID-19 vaccine. Study-level points and caveats: Variant regions that are unmutated are reportedly the target of nearly half of spike-specific TCRs. Vaccine-associated CD4 TCRs ranged over spike, dominating at 160-218 and 743-854.

This CDR3 has 19 amino acids. Germline V CDR1 and CDR2: GTSNPN, SVGIG (reference sequence). V shed 2 bases and J 0 bases; nucleotides not matched to a gene: 12. The repertoire was sequenced with immunoSEQ multiplex PCR; TCRdb's copy has only in-frame clones and lacks some. The table has more than 85,000 clones, 89% seen once. As regards this clone: The antigen is unknown.

The V gene is TRBV30, the J gene TRBJ1-3; 11 positions match TRBD1. This specimen was peripheral blood, taken 28 days after the second AZD1222 dose. The receptor comes from an adult who received the AZD1222 COVID-19 vaccine. CDR3 sequence reads: CAWSPPRGQGALSGNTIYF. In DNA, the CDR3 is TGTGCCTGGAGTCCACCCCGCGGACAGGGGGCCCTCTCTGGAAACACCATATATTTT.